This T cell receptor beta chain was sequenced during a study of blood T cell repertoires in COVID-19. Turning to the study itself: Donors in the United States, Italy and Spain gave samples during acute or convalescent COVID-19.

CDR3 length: 12 residues. Germline lookup yields CDR1 SQVTM and CDR2 ANQGSEA. With V trimmed by 7 bases and J by 2 bases, 3 bases remained unmatched. Profiling relied on immunoSEQ multiplex PCR, and the TCRdb table lists in-frame clones only, not all of them. The data show tens of thousands of clones, 75% to 95% seen once. This receptor was identified in a man older than 75 with acute or convalescent COVID-19. The sample was peripheral blood. The chain recombines TRBV29-1 with TRBJ2-7, with 9 bases identical to TRBD1. CDR3: CSAGTGTYEQYF. The CDR3 DNA follows: TGCAGCGCCGGGACAGGGACCTACGAGCAGTACTTC.